This T cell receptor (beta chain) was identified in a study of PD-1 blockade in classical Hodgkin lymphoma. Profiled with immunoSEQ multiplex PCR; TCRdb holds only in-frame clones, not every one. Among fewer than 80,000 clones listed, around 75% were seen once. Every one of the patients relapsed after autologous stem cell transplantation (brentuximab vedotin exposure was variable). As for this clone: Its matching antigen is unknown.

General study points: Initiation of nivolumab under 1 year after ASCT led to exclusion of patients.

This specimen was peripheral blood mononuclear cells (PBMCs), taken before the second cycle of nivolumab. The clonotype was recovered from a human donor with classical Hodgkin lymphoma.

For the CDR3, the DNA is TGCGCCAGCAGCTCGGGGACCACGAACACCGGGGAGCTGTTTTTT. Its protein product is CASSSGTTNTGELFF. This chain links TRBV5-1 with TRBJ2-2, with D perhaps being TRBD1 or TRBD2 (5 bases each). V was shortened by 3 bases and J by 0 bases, with 9 bases between the two germline ends. Per the germline V gene, CDR1 is SGHRS and CDR2 is YFSETQ. The CDR3 sequence is 15 residues long. Complete variable domain (other parts from reference TRBV5-1 and TRBJ2-2): KAGVTQTPRYLIKTRGQQVTLSCSPISGHRSVSWYQQTPGQGLQFLFEYFSETQRNKGNFPGRFSGRQFSNSRSEMNVSTLELGDSALYLCASSSGTTNTGELFFGEGSRLTVL.